The 3 T cell receptor beta chains given below trace back to one sample, sequenced in a study of CD8+ T cells in alopecia areata. Extracted RNA was reverse transcribed, and the resulting cDNA served as sequencing template. The protocol was immunoSEQ multiplex PCR, while the TCRdb copy is restricted to in-frame clones and leaves out a portion. The table shows 200,000 or so clones, with 35% to 40% occurring only once. As for treatment: oral pan-JAK inhibitor, 5-10 mg twice daily. Sequenced here: CD4+ T cells sorted from blood, sampled at week 34, from a patient treated with tofacitinib. Every receptor here comes from a human donor with alopecia areata.

This clone was detected only a few times. The gene calls are TRBV7-2 and TRBJ1-1; D possibly corresponds to TRBD1 (5 bases). Germline CDR1 reads SGHTA; CDR2 reads FQGNSA. The CDR3 runs to 13 residues. V was cut by 1 base and J by 6 bases, with 9 bases left in between. CDR3 DNA sequence: TGTGCCAGCAGCTTAGATTTCAGGGCTGAAGCTTTCTTT. Residues: CASSLDFRAEAFF. The variable domain in full, with the rest retrieved from reference TRBV7-2 and TRBJ1-1, is GAGVSQSPSNKVTEKGKDVELRCDPISGHTALYWYRQSLGQGLEFLIYFQGNSAPDKSGLPSDRFSAERTGGSVSTLTIQRTQQEDSAVYLCASSLDFRAEAFFGQGTRLTVV.

The chain recombines TRBV10-3 with TRBJ1-2, with a weak D call TRBD1 (6 bases). Germline V gives CDR1 ENHRY, CDR2 SYGVKD. Between the trimmed V and J ends, which lost 6 bases and 7 bases, there was a span of 15 bases. The CDR3 length is 13 residues. Here the CDR3 DNA reads TGTGCCATCAGGGGGACACCGAGAGTTGGCTACACCTTC. Amino acids: CAIRGTPRVGYTF.

The chain combines TRBV28 with TRBJ1-5; 8 nucleotides align to TRBD1. The CDR3 sequence is 15 residues long. The junction had 7 bases not matched to a gene; V was cut back by 9 bases and J by 0 bases. Germline V gene data show CDR1 as MDHEN and CDR2 as SYDVKM. CDR3 protein: CASATGGSSNQPQHF. The CDR3 region has the DNA TGTGCCAGTGCTACAGGGGGATCTAGCAATCAGCCCCAGCATTTT.